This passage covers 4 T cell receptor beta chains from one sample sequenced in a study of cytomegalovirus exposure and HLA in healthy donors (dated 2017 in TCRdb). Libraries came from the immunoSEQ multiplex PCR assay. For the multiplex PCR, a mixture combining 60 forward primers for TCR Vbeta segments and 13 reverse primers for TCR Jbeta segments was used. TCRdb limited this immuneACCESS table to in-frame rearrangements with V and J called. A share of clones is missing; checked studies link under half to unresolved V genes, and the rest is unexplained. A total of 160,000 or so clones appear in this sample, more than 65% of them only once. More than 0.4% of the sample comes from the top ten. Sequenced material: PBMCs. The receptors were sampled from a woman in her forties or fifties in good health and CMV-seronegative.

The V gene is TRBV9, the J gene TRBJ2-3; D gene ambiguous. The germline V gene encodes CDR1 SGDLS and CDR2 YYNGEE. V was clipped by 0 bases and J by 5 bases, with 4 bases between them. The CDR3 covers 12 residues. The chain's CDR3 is CASSVDQDTQYF. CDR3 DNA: TGTGCCAGCAGCGTAGATCAAGATACGCAGTATTTT.

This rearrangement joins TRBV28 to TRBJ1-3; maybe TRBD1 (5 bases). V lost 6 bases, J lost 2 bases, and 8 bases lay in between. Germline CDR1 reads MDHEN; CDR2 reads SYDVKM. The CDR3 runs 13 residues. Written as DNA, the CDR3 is TGTGCCAGCAGCAGGGCCACTGGAAACACCATATATTTT. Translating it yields CASSRATGNTIYF.

The CDR3 is CASSFAQQSYEQYF. CDR3 nucleotides: TGTGCCAGCAGCTTCGCCCAACAGTCCTACGAGCAGTACTTC. The chain uses TRBV7-2 and TRBJ2-7; D call uncertain. The CDR3 is 14 residues long. V shed 3 bases and J shed 1 base, with 10 bases lying between them. Germline CDR1 is SGHTA and CDR2 is FQGNSA.

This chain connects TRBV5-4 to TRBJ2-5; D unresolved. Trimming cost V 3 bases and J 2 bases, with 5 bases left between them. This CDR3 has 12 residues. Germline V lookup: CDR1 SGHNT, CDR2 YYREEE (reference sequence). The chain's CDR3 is CASSSSQETQYF. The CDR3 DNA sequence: TGTGCCAGCAGCTCTAGTCAAGAGACCCAGTACTTC.